A single sample is the source of the 12 T cell receptor beta chains below, sequenced in a study of early T cells in non-severe SARS-CoV-2 infection. Using its own MiXCR run on the 5' RACE reads, TCRdb lists one record per CDR3 protein. This table holds some 87,000 distinct CDR3 sequences, 9.5% to 15% found once. The sample comprised whole blood. The receptors were sampled from an adult who was a healthcare worker with PCR-confirmed SARS-CoV-2 infection or an uninfected control (not recorded which).

This clonotype was detected a few times. The rearrangement links TRBV6-9 to TRBJ2-3; no clear D. The CDR3 length is 15 residues. Trimming stripped 5 bases from V and 0 bases from J, with 12 bases between. Per the germline V gene, CDR1 is MNHGY and CDR2 is SVAAGI. The CDR3 loop is CASSPSGTSTDTQYF. The CDR3 region has the DNA TGTGCCAGCAGTCCGTCCGGTACTAGCACAGATACGCAGTATTTT.

This clonotype was picked up many times. The chain carries TRBV12-3 or TRBV12-4 and TRBJ1-5, with 11 bases fitting TRBD1. CDR3 length equals 16 residues. J lost 5 bases, V lost 5 bases, and 8 bases had no gene match. The CDR3 region is CASSLPRTGGDQPQHF. CDR3 nucleotide sequence: TGTGCCAGCAGTCTACCGCGGACAGGGGGCGATCAGCCCCAGCATTTT.

This clonotype was seen more than once but under ten times. The chain couples TRBV29-1 to TRBJ2-2; the D gene is possibly TRBD2 (6 bases). The CDR3 covers 13 residues. The V gene's germline CDR1 is SQVTM and CDR2 ANQGSEA. V lost 7 bases and J lost 6, with 15 bases in between. Written as DNA, the CDR3 is TGCAGCGCCGGCGGGATTCCCCCCGGGGAGCTGTTTTTT. Protein product: CSAGGIPPGELFF.

This clonotype has just a few counts. This chain connects TRBV5-6 to TRBJ2-7, with 7 bases identical to TRBD1. Germline V gene lookup returns CDR1 SGHDT and CDR2 YYEEEE. Trimming cost V 4 bases and J 3 bases; bases outside gene matches: 13. The CDR3 has 16 residues. The CDR3 loop is CASSATAGTAFYEQYF. CDR3 DNA: TGTGCCAGCAGCGCTACCGCAGGGACAGCCTTCTACGAGCAGTACTTC.

This clonotype was found many times. The genes are TRBV29-1 and TRBJ2-2, with no clear D. The CDR3 consists of 14 residues. Germline V gene data show CDR1 as SQVTM and CDR2 as ANQGSEA. The ends were cut back, 2 bases at V and 5 bases at J, with 12 bases in the middle. CDR3 DNA: TGCAGCGTTGAATTTGTGACCCGGACCGGGGAGCTGTTTTTT. Protein: CSVEFVTRTGELFF.

This clonotype was recorded once. A read error is possible here, since a much larger clone lies one base away. The chain recombines TRBV13 with TRBJ1-1; D is ambiguous. The length of the CDR3 is 11 residues. Trimming shortened V by 5 bases and J by 11 bases, and 12 bases separated the two germline ends. Germline V gene data show CDR1 as PRHDT and CDR2 as FYEKMQ (reference sequence). This chain's CDR3 is CASSTRPGAFF. For the CDR3, the DNA is TGTGCCAGCAGCACCCGCCCTGGGGCTTTCTTT.

The CDR3 sequence is CASSLRSGEAFF. In DNA, the CDR3 is TGTGCCAGCAGTTTACGTTCGGGTGAAGCTTTCTTT. The genes are TRBV28 and TRBJ1-1; D is uncertain. Germline V gene data show CDR1 as MDHEN and CDR2 as SYDVKM. CDR3 length: 12 amino acids. Between the trimmed V and J ends, which lost 2 bases and 7 bases, there was a span of 8 bases.

The genes are TRBV12-3 or TRBV12-4 and TRBJ2-6; D gene ambiguous. The length of the CDR3 is 14 residues. Trimming stripped 7 bases from V and 0 bases from J, with 7 bases between. Here the CDR3 DNA reads TGTGCCAGCATCAGGAACTCTGGGGCCAACGTCCTGACTTTC. The encoded protein is CASIRNSGANVLTF.

This clonotype came up a few times. The chain joins TRBV6-4 to TRBJ2-3; D is perhaps TRBD2 (5 bases). The germline gives CDR1 MRHNA, CDR2 SNTAGT. With 0 bases removed from V and 2 bases from J, the gap between germline ends came to 6 bases. The CDR3 loop spans 14 amino acids. The CDR3 spells CASSDSGDTDTQYF. The CDR3 DNA sequence: TGTGCCAGCAGTGACTCCGGGGACACAGATACGCAGTATTTT.

There are a few counts of this clonotype. The chain recombines TRBV28 with TRBJ2-2; D may be TRBD1 or TRBD2 (5 bases each). The V and J ends lost 5 bases and 6 bases respectively, with 16 bases between them. Per germline, CDR1 MDHEN and CDR2 SYDVKM. This CDR3 spans 15 amino acids. The CDR3 sequence: CASSERGKGAGELFF. The CDR3 DNA follows: TGTGCCAGCAGTGAACGGGGAAAAGGGGCCGGGGAGCTGTTTTTT.

The chain joins TRBV7-9 to TRBJ2-3; 11 bases are a match to TRBD2. This CDR3 region has 16 residues. The germline V gene encodes CDR1 SEHNR and CDR2 FQNEAQ (reference sequence). V trimming: 3 bases; J trimming: 2 bases; junction bases outside the gene matches: 4. Here the CDR3 DNA reads TGTGCCAGCAGCTTCTTAGCGGGAGGGTCCACAGATACGCAGTATTTT. Protein product: CASSFLAGGSTDTQYF.

The chain links TRBV27 to TRBJ2-7; D ambiguous. The CDR3 is 12 amino acids. Looked up from germline, CDR1 is MNHEY and CDR2 is SMNVEV (reference sequence). Trimming shortened V by 7 bases and J by 0 bases, and 7 bases separated the two germline ends. CDR3: CASILRSYEQYF. CDR3 nucleotides: TGTGCCAGCATTCTACGCTCCTACGAGCAGTACTTC.